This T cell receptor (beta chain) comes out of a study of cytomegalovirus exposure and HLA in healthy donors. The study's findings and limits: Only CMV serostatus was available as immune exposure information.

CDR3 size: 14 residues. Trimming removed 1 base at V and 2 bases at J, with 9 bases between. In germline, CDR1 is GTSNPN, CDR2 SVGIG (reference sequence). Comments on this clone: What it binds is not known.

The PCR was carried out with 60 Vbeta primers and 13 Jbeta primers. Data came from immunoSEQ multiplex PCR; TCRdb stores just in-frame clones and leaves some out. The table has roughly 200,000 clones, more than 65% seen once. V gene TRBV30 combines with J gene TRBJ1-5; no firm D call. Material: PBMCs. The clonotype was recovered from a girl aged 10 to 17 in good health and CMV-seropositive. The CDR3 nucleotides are TGTGCCTGGAGTGGTTGGGGAGGCAATCAGCCCCAGCATTTT. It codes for CAWSGWGGNQPQHF.